This is a list of T cell receptor beta chains from one sample in a study of T cell repertoires in cytomegalovirus infection. TCRdb used MiXCR to reprocess the reads, holding one entry per CDR3 protein. The repertoire consists of around 440,000 distinct CDR3 sequences, with about 10% occurring once and the leading ten covering about a tenth. The sequencing sample was made of PBMCs. Source of these receptors: a human donor in good health (CMV status not recorded). Some clones in this sample may be carry-over from other donors' samples. Each CDR3 is given with its conserved first and last residue. The D gene is left open where the match is weak. Clone size is not always given. Where it is, it says once, few, many or a class for expanded clones.

abundance	d_gene	v_gene	j_gene	CDR3aa	CDR3nt
many	TRBD1	TRBV28	TRBJ2-7	CASSLPGQGGPYEQYF	TGTGCCAGCAGTTTACCGGGACAGGGGGGTCCCTACGAGCAGTACTTC
many	-	TRBV7-2	TRBJ1-2	CASSLGGLRGGRQYGYTF	TGTGCCAGCAGCTTAGGGGGATTGAGGGGGGGGCGCCAATATGGCTACACCTTC
few	-	TRBV5-6	TRBJ2-5	CASSLGGAGSETQYF	TGTGCCAGCAGCTTGGGAGGGGCAGGGAGCGAGACCCAGTACTTC
many	-	TRBV19	TRBJ2-1	CASSNRDSPLYNEQFF	TGTGCCAGTAGTAACAGAGATTCCCCTCTCTACAATGAGCAGTTCTTC
-	TRBD2	TRBV7-3	TRBJ2-7	CASSPGAGVGYEQYF	TGTGCCAGCAGCCCTGGAGCGGGAGTCGGATACGAGCAGTACTTC
many	-	TRBV11-3	TRBJ2-1	CASSIDGYNEQFF	TGTGCCAGCAGCATAGACGGGTACAATGAGCAGTTCTTC
few	-	TRBV7-7	TRBJ1-1	CASSPQTDTEAFF	TGTGCCAGCAGCCCGCAGACGGACACTGAAGCTTTCTTT
many	-	TRBV23-1	TRBJ2-7	CASSQSRMTVHEQYF	TGCGCCAGCAGTCAATCTCGCATGACCGTCCACGAGCAGTACTTC
many	-	TRBV4-2	TRBJ2-2	CASSQDDWTGELFF	TGTGCCAGCAGCCAAGACGATTGGACCGGGGAGCTGTTTTTT
many	TRBD1	TRBV7-2	TRBJ2-4	CASSFRDRENIQYF	TGTGCCAGCAGTTTTCGCGACAGGGAAAACATTCAGTACTTC
many	-	TRBV7-6	TRBJ1-4	CASSFEVGFNEKLFF	TGTGCCAGCAGCTTTGAGGTTGGGTTCAATGAAAAACTGTTTTTT
few	-	TRBV4-2	TRBJ1-2	CASSQEDRGYTF	TGTGCCAGCAGCCAGGAGGACCGTGGCTACACCTTC
many	-	TRBV28	TRBJ2-7	CASNTLYEQYF	TGTGCTTCAAATACCCTCTACGAGCAGTACTTC
many	TRBD1	TRBV10-3	TRBJ1-2	CAIPRQGGRGYTF	TGTGCCATCCCTAGACAGGGAGGTCGCGGCTACACCTTC
many	-	TRBV7-9	TRBJ2-6	CASSQDIPSGANVLTF	TGTGCCAGCAGCCAAGACATTCCTTCTGGGGCCAACGTCCTGACTTTC
few	-	TRBV20-1	TRBJ2-7	CSAPFRLSYEQYF	TGCAGTGCCCCGTTCAGGCTCTCCTACGAGCAGTACTTC
many	TRBD1	TRBV7-3	TRBJ2-1	CASSPGTGPYNEQFF	TGTGCCAGCAGCCCCGGGACAGGACCCTACAATGAGCAGTTCTTC
few	-	TRBV2	TRBJ2-3	CASSEVAWGTDTQYF	TGTGCCAGCAGTGAAGTAGCGTGGGGCACAGATACGCAGTATTTT
many	TRBD1	TRBV14	TRBJ1-6	CASSQVPGQKNSPLHF	TGTGCCAGCAGCCAAGTCCCGGGACAGAAAAATTCACCCCTCCACTTT
-	-	TRBV3-1	TRBJ1-6	CASSQRGWDNSPLHF	TGTGCCAGCAGCCAGCGGGGTTGGGATAATTCACCCCTCCACTTT
many	TRBD1	TRBV7-9	TRBJ2-5	CASSFDRAQETQYF	TGTGCCAGCAGCTTTGACAGGGCCCAAGAGACCCAGTACTTC
many	-	TRBV27	TRBJ1-4	CASSLSSDPGQRLETNEKLFF	TGTGCCAGCAGTTTGAGTTCTGACCCGGGACAAAGGCTAGAAACTAATGAAAAACTGTTTTTT
-	-	TRBV9	TRBJ1-1	CASSFGQMSTEAFF	TGTGCCAGCAGCTTCGGACAGATGAGCACTGAAGCTTTCTTT
few	TRBD1	TRBV7-9	TRBJ2-1	CASSTPGTGVTHEQFF	TGTGCCAGCAGCACGCCCGGGACAGGGGTAACCCATGAGCAGTTCTTC
once	TRBD1	TRBV5-4	TRBJ1-1	CASSGGGAVTEAFF	TGTGCCAGCAGCGGAGGGGGCGCGGTCACTGAAGCTTTCTTT
many	TRBD1	TRBV7-2	TRBJ1-2	CASSPWGGDRGKHTF	TGTGCCAGCAGCCCATGGGGCGGGGACAGGGGGAAGCACACCTTC
-	-	TRBV12-3/TRBV12-4	TRBJ2-1	CASTTAGQYNEQFF	TGTGCCAGCACCACAGCGGGACAGTACAATGAGCAGTTCTTC
many	-	TRBV7-9	TRBJ1-2	CASGKENPNGYTF	TGTGCCAGCGGAAAGGAGAACCCTAATGGCTACACCTTC
many	TRBD2	TRBV6-5	TRBJ2-1	CASSYVGASGSDEQFF	TGTGCCAGCAGTTACGTTGGTGCTAGCGGGAGTGATGAGCAGTTCTTC
many	-	TRBV28	TRBJ1-2	CASTNSPVSYGYTF	TGTGCCAGCACTAACAGCCCAGTTTCCTATGGCTACACCTTC
many	TRBD2	TRBV12-3/TRBV12-4	TRBJ2-1	CASTLSGRGLAGGGRNEQFF	TGTGCCAGCACCCTGTCGGGACGAGGACTAGCGGGAGGTGGGCGGAATGAGCAGTTCTTC
many	-	TRBV5-1	TRBJ1-4	CASSLNPGRDEKLFF	TGCGCCAGCAGCTTAAACCCGGGACGCGATGAAAAACTGTTTTTT
many	-	TRBV6-1	TRBJ1-3	CASSSARDGNTIYF	TGTGCCAGCAGTTCCGCAAGAGATGGAAACACCATATATTTT
few	-	TRBV9	TRBJ2-3	CASSPTLTRNTQYF	TGTGCCAGCAGCCCCACCCTCACTAGAAATACGCAGTATTTT
many	-	TRBV24-1	TRBJ2-2	CATSDLTSANTGELFF	TGTGCCACCAGTGACTTGACAAGCGCGAACACCGGGGAGCTGTTTTTT
many	TRBD2	TRBV20-1	TRBJ2-1	CSARDAAGGRGYNEQFF	TGCAGTGCTAGAGATGCGGCGGGGGGGCGGGGATACAATGAGCAGTTCTTC
many	-	TRBV7-3	TRBJ2-1	CASSLENSYNEQFF	TGTGCCAGCAGCTTAGAAAACTCCTACAATGAGCAGTTCTTC
many	TRBD2	TRBV7-3	TRBJ2-5	CASSPGPGLGQETQYF	TGTGCCAGCAGCCCAGGACCGGGACTAGGACAAGAGACCCAGTACTTC
-	-	TRBV2	TRBJ2-2	CASSDRPGPGELFF	TGTGCCAGCAGTGATAGGCCGGGACCCGGGGAGCTGTTTTTT
many	-	TRBV7-9	TRBJ2-1	CASSLGPKEFF	TGTGCCAGCAGCTTGGGACCGAAGGAGTTCTTC
many	TRBD2	TRBV27	TRBJ2-7	CASSSRSSGRAVEQYF	TGTGCCAGCAGTTCCCGGAGTAGCGGGAGGGCCGTCGAGCAGTACTTC
many	TRBD2	TRBV7-6	TRBJ2-3	CASSLEPQASGRSTDTQYF	TGTGCCAGCAGCTTAGAGCCCCAGGCTAGCGGGAGAAGCACAGATACGCAGTATTTT
many	-	TRBV28	TRBJ1-1	CASSTRGTANTEAFF	TGTGCCAGCAGTACTCGGGGGACGGCGAACACTGAAGCTTTCTTT
few	-	TRBV3-1	TRBJ2-2	CASSPGRGVDTGELFF	TGTGCCAGCAGCCCAGGCAGGGGAGTAGACACCGGGGAGCTGTTTTTT
many	-	TRBV12-3/TRBV12-4	TRBJ1-1	CASSSLLGTEAFF	TGTGCCAGCAGCTCACTGCTCGGGACTGAAGCTTTCTTT
few	-	TRBV18	TRBJ2-3	CASSPGTRADTQYF	TGTGCCAGCTCACCAGGAACTCGGGCAGATACGCAGTATTTT
many	-	TRBV12-3/TRBV12-4	TRBJ2-7	CASRRDTYEQYF	TGTGCCAGCAGGCGGGACACCTACGAGCAGTACTTC
many	-	TRBV11-2	TRBJ2-2	CASRPDRLGELFF	TGTGCCAGCAGGCCGGACAGACTCGGGGAGCTGTTTTTT
few	-	TRBV4-2	TRBJ2-5	CASSQVSEETQYF	TGTGCCAGCAGCCAAGTATCAGAAGAGACCCAGTACTTC
few	TRBD2	TRBV27	TRBJ2-1	CASSSLPSGHNEQFF	TGTGCCAGCAGTTCCCTGCCTAGCGGGCACAATGAGCAGTTCTTC
many	TRBD1	TRBV7-8	TRBJ2-7	CASSHGQALSYEQYF	TGTGCCAGCAGCCATGGACAGGCGCTCTCCTACGAGCAGTACTTC
-	-	TRBV3-1	TRBJ1-6	CASSLQGSLHF	TGTGCCAGCAGCCTGCAGGGGTCCCTCCACTTT
many	-	TRBV7-3	TRBJ2-7	CASSLGSGGEQYF	TGTGCCAGCAGCTTAGGGTCGGGCGGCGAGCAGTACTTC
-	-	TRBV27	TRBJ1-1	CASSLLQGRLNTEAFF	TGTGCCAGCAGCCTACTTCAGGGGAGACTGAACACTGAAGCTTTCTTT
many	TRBD2	TRBV29-1	TRBJ2-5	CSVDAGGGETQYF	TGCAGCGTTGATGCGGGAGGAGGGGAGACCCAGTACTTC